This T cell receptor (beta chain) derives from a study of T cell repertoires in cytomegalovirus infection. Study-wide context: Signatures in public TCR beta sequences pointed to both CMV infection and matching HLA type. Study results and limitations: Summed frequency of shared TCR beta families picked out CMV carriers who also had the relevant HLA. Within the response measured ex vivo, HLA-C-restricted CMV-specific TCR beta clonotypes were dominant.

Via MiXCR, TCRdb re-called the reads, giving one row per CDR3 protein. The sample has approximately 290,000 distinct CDR3 sequences; about a quarter are singletons. This clonotype has a handful of counts. The antigen is undetermined. CDR3 length equals 16 residues. Trimming removed 6 bases from V and 2 bases from J; junction bases left unmatched: 8. CDR1 MDHEN and CDR2 SYDVKM come from the germline V gene. The source is a human donor in good health (CMV status not recorded). Some clones in this sample may be carry-over from other donors' samples. Sequencing used PBMCs. This chain links TRBV28 with TRBJ1-4; TRBD1 matches at 8 bases. The CDR3 protein is CASRSDRAWTNEKLFF. The CDR3 nucleotides are TGTGCCAGCAGGTCGGACAGGGCTTGGACTAATGAAAAACTGTTTTTT.